A selection of T cell receptor beta chains follows, all from one sample in a study of blood T cells in healthy people across ages. TCRdb recomputed calls from the 5' RACE reads with MiXCR, one row per CDR3 protein. The repertoire includes about 1.6 million distinct CDR3 sequences, roughly 32% of them detected once, and about 11% sits in the top ten. The sequenced sample was blood. The receptors come from a woman in her twenties or thirties in good health. CDR3s include the opening cysteine and the closing phenylalanine or tryptophan. Each record gives: D gene, V gene, J gene, clone size, CDR3 protein, CDR3 DNA. A D gene is named only where the DNA matches it firmly. Size values are once, few and many counts, or a class for expanded clones, and some rows have none.

D: NA; V: TRBV27; J: TRBJ1-2; size: few; CDR3: CASRREGSTYGYTF; DNA: TGTGCCAGCAGAAGAGAGGGGTCTACTTATGGCTACACCTTC
D: NA; V: TRBV28; J: TRBJ1-1; size: NA; CDR3: CASSLFGESTEAFF; DNA: TGTGCCAGCAGTTTATTTGGGGAGAGCACTGAAGCTTTCTTT
D: TRBD2; V: TRBV12-3/TRBV12-4; J: TRBJ2-1; size: few; CDR3: CASSFTSGGRGEQFF; DNA: TGTGCCAGCAGTTTCACTAGCGGGGGGCGCGGTGAGCAGTTCTTC
D: NA; V: TRBV29-1; J: TRBJ2-1; size: many; CDR3: CSVGSGNEQFF; DNA: TGCAGCGTTGGTTCCGGGAACGAGCAGTTCTTC
D: TRBD2; V: TRBV5-1; J: TRBJ2-5; size: NA; CDR3: CASRSRVAGGPQETQYF; DNA: TGCGCCAGCAGGTCTCGAGTAGCGGGAGGACCACAAGAGACCCAGTACTTC
D: NA; V: TRBV4-2; J: TRBJ1-5; size: NA; CDR3: CASSRDGDGNQPQHF; DNA: TGTGCCAGCAGTCGCGACGGGGATGGCAATCAGCCCCAGCATTTT
D: NA; V: TRBV20-1; J: TRBJ2-5; size: NA; CDR3: CSADKGTQETQYF; DNA: TGCAGTGCCGATAAGGGGACCCAAGAGACCCAGTACTTC
D: NA; V: TRBV28; J: TRBJ2-7; size: NA; CDR3: CASSPGGRGGEQYF; DNA: TGTGCCAGCAGTCCCGGGGGCCGTGGCGGCGAGCAGTACTTC
D: NA; V: TRBV9; J: TRBJ1-6; size: NA; CDR3: CASSSGGGGNSPLHF; DNA: TGTGCCAGCAGCTCCGGAGGAGGGGGAAATTCACCCCTCCACTTT
D: NA; V: TRBV9; J: TRBJ1-4; size: NA; CDR3: CASSVSRGATNEKLFF; DNA: TGTGCCAGCAGCGTAAGCAGGGGTGCAACTAATGAAAAACTGTTTTTT
D: NA; V: TRBV27; J: TRBJ1-6; size: NA; CDR3: CASSFSQSSYNSPLHF; DNA: TGTGCCAGCAGTTTCAGTCAGAGCTCCTATAATTCACCCCTCCACTTT
D: NA; V: TRBV6-1; J: TRBJ2-7; size: once; CDR3: CASSARTSYGQYF; DNA: TGTGCCAGCAGTGCCCGGACCTCCTACGGGCAGTACTTC
D: NA; V: TRBV29-1; J: TRBJ2-7; size: few; CDR3: CSVAAAYEQYF; DNA: TGCAGCGTTGCAGCGGCCTACGAGCAGTACTTC
D: TRBD1; V: TRBV7-2; J: TRBJ1-1; size: few; CDR3: CASRRQGVTEAFF; DNA: TGTGCCAGCAGGCGACAGGGTGTGACTGAAGCTTTCTTT
D: NA; V: TRBV3-1; J: TRBJ1-1; size: NA; CDR3: CASSQEGMNTEAFF; DNA: TGTGCCAGCAGCCAAGAGGGAATGAACACTGAAGCTTTCTTT
D: TRBD1; V: TRBV9; J: TRBJ1-2; size: few; CDR3: CASSPRPTGTNYGYTF; DNA: TGTGCCAGCAGCCCACGCCCGACAGGGACCAACTATGGCTACACCTTC
D: NA; V: TRBV7-6; J: TRBJ2-7; size: many; CDR3: CASSLGSHYEQYF; DNA: TGTGCCAGCAGCTTAGGATCTCACTACGAGCAGTACTTC
D: TRBD1; V: TRBV3-1; J: TRBJ1-5; size: NA; CDR3: CASSHGTGRQPQHF; DNA: TGTGCCAGCAGCCACGGGACAGGGCGACAGCCCCAGCATTTT
D: NA; V: TRBV28; J: TRBJ1-4; size: NA; CDR3: CASTSGRGPNEKLFF; DNA: TGTGCCAGCACCTCCGGAAGGGGACCTAATGAAAAACTGTTTTTT
D: NA; V: TRBV20-1; J: TRBJ2-1; size: few; CDR3: CSARDRANNEQFF; DNA: TGCAGTGCTAGAGACAGAGCCAACAATGAGCAGTTCTTC
D: TRBD2; V: TRBV6-1; J: TRBJ2-7; size: few; CDR3: CASSITSGNSYEQYF; DNA: TGTGCCAGCAGTATCACTAGCGGGAATTCCTACGAGCAGTACTTC
D: TRBD2; V: TRBV11-2; J: TRBJ2-3; size: once; CDR3: CASSTGDARSGAQYF; DNA: TGTGCCAGCAGCACGGGAGACGCCCGAAGCGGGGCGCAGTATTTT
D: TRBD2; V: TRBV30; J: TRBJ2-5; size: NA; CDR3: CAWSLLPGLAVQTQYF; DNA: TGTGCCTGGAGCCTTCTTCCGGGACTAGCGGTGCAGACCCAGTACTTC
D: TRBD2; V: TRBV4-1; J: TRBJ2-1; size: NA; CDR3: CASSHDPGLASYEQFF; DNA: TGCGCCAGCAGCCACGATCCGGGACTAGCGTCTTATGAGCAGTTCTTC
D: TRBD1; V: TRBV6-5; J: TRBJ2-5; size: NA; CDR3: CASSYSETGGETQYF; DNA: TGTGCCAGCAGTTACTCGGAGACAGGGGGAGAGACCCAGTACTTC
D: NA; V: TRBV28; J: TRBJ2-1; size: NA; CDR3: CASSYSSINEQFF; DNA: TGTGCCAGCAGTTATTCTAGTATCAATGAGCAGTTCTTC
D: NA; V: TRBV6-5; J: TRBJ2-7; size: NA; CDR3: CASSTAVGISEQYF; DNA: TGTGCCAGCAGTACCGCGGTAGGGATAAGCGAGCAGTACTTC
D: TRBD1; V: TRBV6-2/TRBV6-3; J: TRBJ1-1; size: NA; CDR3: CVSTLGQVTEAFF; DNA: TGTGTCAGCACCCTGGGACAGGTCACTGAAGCTTTCTTT
D: TRBD1; V: TRBV9; J: TRBJ1-1; size: NA; CDR3: CASSPTDRDKAFF; DNA: TGTGCCAGCAGCCCGACGGACAGGGATAAAGCTTTCTTT
D: TRBD2; V: TRBV5-1; J: TRBJ2-1; size: NA; CDR3: CASSVGLAGEVNEQFF; DNA: TGCGCCAGCAGCGTGGGACTAGCGGGAGAGGTAAATGAGCAGTTCTTC
D: TRBD1; V: TRBV7-8; J: TRBJ1-5; size: many; CDR3: CASSPHGQANQPQHF; DNA: TGTGCCAGCAGCCCCCACGGACAGGCCAATCAGCCCCAGCATTTT
D: NA; V: TRBV7-2; J: TRBJ2-3; size: many; CDR3: CASSLGLAHDTQYF; DNA: TGTGCCAGCAGCTTGGGACTCGCCCACGATACGCAGTATTTT
D: NA; V: TRBV2; J: TRBJ1-2; size: NA; CDR3: CASSGGNRTANYGYTF; DNA: TGTGCCAGCAGTGGTGGTAATAGGACAGCTAACTATGGCTACACCTTC
D: NA; V: TRBV5-1; J: TRBJ2-7; size: NA; CDR3: CASSFSASGYEQYF; DNA: TGCGCCAGCAGCTTTTCGGCCTCAGGCTACGAGCAGTACTTC
D: TRBD1; V: TRBV5-1; J: TRBJ2-5; size: many; CDR3: CASSLRTGVQETQYF; DNA: TGCGCCAGCAGCTTGAGGACAGGGGTCCAAGAGACCCAGTACTTC
D: NA; V: TRBV6-1; J: TRBJ1-2; size: many; CDR3: CASSADSYGYTF; DNA: TGTGCCAGCAGTGCGGACAGCTATGGCTACACCTTC
D: TRBD2; V: TRBV10-3; J: TRBJ2-1; size: many; CDR3: CAISGLAGDNEQFF; DNA: TGTGCCATCAGTGGACTAGCGGGAGACAATGAGCAGTTCTTC
D: NA; V: TRBV2; J: TRBJ1-1; size: NA; CDR3: CASSDGIPWDTEAFF; DNA: TGTGCCAGCAGTGATGGTATCCCCTGGGACACTGAAGCTTTCTTT
D: NA; V: TRBV24-1; J: TRBJ2-1; size: NA; CDR3: CATARDGNNEQFF; DNA: TGTGCCACCGCCCGGGACGGCAACAATGAGCAGTTCTTC
D: NA; V: TRBV2; J: TRBJ2-7; size: NA; CDR3: CASSDVHHYEQYF; DNA: TGTGCCAGCAGTGACGTGCACCACTACGAGCAGTACTTC
D: NA; V: TRBV29-1; J: TRBJ1-1; size: NA; CDR3: CSVPDRMNTEAFF; DNA: TGCAGCGTCCCTGACAGAATGAACACTGAAGCTTTCTTT
D: NA; V: TRBV20-1; J: TRBJ2-3; size: NA; CDR3: CSARDTSETWTSTDTQYF; DNA: TGCAGTGCTAGAGATACAAGCGAAACATGGACTAGCACAGATACGCAGTATTTT
D: NA; V: TRBV5-1; J: TRBJ2-1; size: NA; CDR3: CASGDSDGNEQFF; DNA: TGCGCCAGCGGGGACTCCGACGGCAATGAGCAGTTCTTC
D: NA; V: TRBV4-1; J: TRBJ2-5; size: NA; CDR3: CTSGQGPSVGETQYF; DNA: TGCACCAGCGGCCAAGGTCCTAGCGTCGGGGAGACCCAGTACTTC
D: TRBD1; V: TRBV3-1; J: TRBJ1-6; size: NA; CDR3: CASRAGQGNSPLHF; DNA: TGTGCCAGCAGGGCCGGACAGGGCAATTCACCCCTCCACTTT